The 8 T cell receptor beta chains given below trace back to one sample, sequenced in a study of a mutant IDH1 vaccine in newly diagnosed glioma. These TCRs are of unknown antigen specificity. Noted time point: week 5, during vaccination. All doses held 300 ug of mutant IDH1 20-mer peptide, with topical imiquimod. The assay was immunoSEQ multiplex PCR, and TCRdb's table has in-frame clones only and misses some. The table includes tens of thousands of clones, 70% to 80% detected once. The sample was PBMCs, taken from a glioma patient whose treatment included an IDH1 peptide vaccine. The receptors were gathered from a middle-aged man with glioma.

V and J are TRBV18 and TRBJ1-1; no firm D call. Germline V gene lookup returns CDR1 KGHSH and CDR2 LQKENI. V was cut by 1 base and J by 1 base, with 10 bases left in between. This CDR3 contains 15 residues. The CDR3 loop reads CASSPRETGNTEAFF. The CDR3 region has the DNA TGTGCCAGCTCACCACGAGAGACGGGGAACACTGAAGCTTTCTTT.

The chain recombines TRBV5-1 with TRBJ1-1; D is perhaps TRBD1 (5 bases). The CDR3 is 14 amino acids. Trimming removed 3 bases from V and 6 bases from J, with 15 bases in between. Germline CDR1 is SGHRS and CDR2 is YFSETQ. CDR3: CASSSGGSVPEAFF. The CDR3 nucleotides read TGCGCCAGCAGCTCGGGGGGAAGCGTCCCTGAAGCTTTCTTT.

This chain connects TRBV19 to TRBJ2-3; 10 bases are a match to TRBD1. CDR1 is LNHDA and CDR2 is SQIVND in the germline V gene (reference sequence). The J segment lost 2 bases and the V segment lost 5 bases, leaving 7 bases of the junction unmatched. CDR3 length: 16 residues. This CDR3 is CASSRQGALITDTQYF. The CDR3 nucleotides are TGTGCCAGTAGTCGACAGGGGGCCCTCATCACAGATACGCAGTATTTT.

The chain has TRBV7-8 and TRBJ1-2, with a possible D match to TRBD1 (5 bases). The CDR3 has 13 residues. V was clipped by 1 base and J by 7 bases, with 10 bases between them. Germline V gene sequence: CDR1 SGHVS, CDR2 FQNEAQ. The CDR3: CASSLGGGGGYTF. DNA for the CDR3: TGTGCCAGCAGCTTAGGGGGGGGAGGTGGCTACACCTTC.

This clone was seen a few times. The rearrangement links TRBV7-6 to TRBJ2-1, with 7 bases fitting TRBD2. Germline CDR1 is SGHVS and CDR2 is FNYEAQ. Trimming cost V 0 bases and J 2 bases; bases outside gene matches: 1. CDR3 length equals 15 residues. CDR3 protein: CASSLAGGTYNEQFF. CDR3 sequence (DNA): TGTGCCAGCAGCTTAGCGGGGGGGACCTACAATGAGCAGTTCTTC.

By share, this clone counts as medium-sized. The rearrangement links TRBV6-4 to TRBJ2-1; D ambiguous. V was shortened by 6 bases and J by 6 bases, with 18 bases between the two germline ends. This CDR3 contains 15 residues. CDR1 and CDR2 from the germline V gene are MRHNA and SNTAGT. The CDR3 loop is CASSPKVAPPNEQFF. The CDR3 nucleotides read TGTGCCAGCAGCCCCAAGGTGGCGCCCCCCAATGAGCAGTTCTTC.

This sequence joins TRBV7-8 and TRBJ2-7, with D maybe TRBD2 (5 bases). Per germline, CDR1 SGHVS and CDR2 FQNEAQ. With 3 bases removed from V and 5 bases from J, the gap between germline ends came to 14 bases. CDR3 length equals 14 residues. In nucleotides, the CDR3 is TGTGCCAGCAGCTTCCTCCCCGGGGTCCACGAGCAGTACTTC. It is translated as CASSFLPGVHEQYF.

Comment on this clone: The same CDR3 also results from other DNA sequences found in this sample. The CDR3 coding sequence is TGTGCCTGGAGTGTTGACAGCTCCTACGAGCAGTACTTC. As protein: CAWSVDSSYEQYF. This rearrangement joins TRBV30 to TRBJ2-7, with D possibly matching TRBD1 (5 bases). V shed 0 bases and J shed 0 bases, with 6 bases lying between them. The V gene's germline CDR1 is GTSNPN and CDR2 SVGIG (reference sequence). This CDR3 has 13 residues.